This record covers a single T cell receptor (beta chain). The data originate from a study of blood T cell repertoires in COVID-19. The CDR3 has 12 amino acids. V was pared by 4 bases and J by 2 bases, with 5 bases between. Germline V gene lookup returns CDR1 LNHDA and CDR2 SQIVND (reference sequence). Method: immunoSEQ multiplex PCR; TCRdb's copy keeps in-frame clones and lacks some. Altogether more than 85,000 clones are present, around 74% being singletons, with the ten largest covering 7.6%. The specimen sequenced was peripheral blood. This receptor was obtained from a woman aged 60 to 75 with acute or convalescent COVID-19. The rearrangement uses TRBV19 and TRBJ2-5, with a tentative D call TRBD1 (5 bases). CDR3 sequence: CASSNRQETQYF. The DNA for the CDR3 is TGTGCCAGTAGTAACAGGCAAGAGACCCAGTACTTC.